This TCR beta chain was sequenced in a study of cytomegalovirus exposure and HLA in healthy donors. Assay: immunoSEQ multiplex PCR; the TCRdb copy retains only in-frame clones and omits some. Counted here are about 69,000 clones, over 95% occurring once; the ten biggest clones make up around 5%. There are 17 residues in the CDR3. J gave up 3 bases and V 6 bases, and 7 bases lay outside the gene matches. Germline-derived CDR1 and CDR2 are MNHEY and SMNVEV (reference sequence). The chain carries TRBV27 and TRBJ2-2; TRBD2 matches at 13 bases. The TCR comes from a woman under 30 in good health and CMV-seropositive. Sequencing was done on a sample of PBMCs. The CDR3 spells CASSVTGLAGDTGELFF. The CDR3, as DNA: TGTGCCAGCAGCGTGACAGGACTAGCGGGAGACACCGGGGAGCTGTTTTTT.